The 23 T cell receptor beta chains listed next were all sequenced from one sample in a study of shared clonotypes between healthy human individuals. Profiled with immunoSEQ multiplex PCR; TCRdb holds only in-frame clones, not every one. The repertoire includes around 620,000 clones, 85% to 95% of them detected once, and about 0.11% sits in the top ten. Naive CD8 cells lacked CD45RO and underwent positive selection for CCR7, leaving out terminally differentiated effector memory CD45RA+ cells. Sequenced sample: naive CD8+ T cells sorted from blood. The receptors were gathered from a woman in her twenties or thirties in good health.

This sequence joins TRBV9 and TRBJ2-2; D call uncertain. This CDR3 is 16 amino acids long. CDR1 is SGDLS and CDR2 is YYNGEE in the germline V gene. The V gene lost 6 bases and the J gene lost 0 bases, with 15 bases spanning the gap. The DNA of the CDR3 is TGTGCCAGCACCCCTTTTAAGGCGACGAACACCGGGGAGCTGTTTTTT. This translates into CASTPFKATNTGELFF.

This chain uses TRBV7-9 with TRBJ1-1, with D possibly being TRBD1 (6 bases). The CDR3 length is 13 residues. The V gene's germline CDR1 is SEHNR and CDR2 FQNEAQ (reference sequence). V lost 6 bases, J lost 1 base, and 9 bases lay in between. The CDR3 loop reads CASRRGENTEAFF. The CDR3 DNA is TGTGCCAGCAGGAGGGGGGAGAACACTGAAGCTTTCTTT.

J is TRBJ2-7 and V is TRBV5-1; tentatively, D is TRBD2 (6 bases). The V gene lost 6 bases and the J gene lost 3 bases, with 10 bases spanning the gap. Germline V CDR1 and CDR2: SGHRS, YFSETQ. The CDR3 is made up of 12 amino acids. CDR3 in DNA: TGCGCCAGCAAGGGGACTGACTACGAGCAGTACTTC. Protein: CASKGTDYEQYF.

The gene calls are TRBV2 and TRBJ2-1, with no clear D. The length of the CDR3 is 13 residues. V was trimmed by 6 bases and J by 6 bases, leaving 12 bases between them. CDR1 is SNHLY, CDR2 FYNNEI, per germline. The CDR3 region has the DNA TGTGCCAGCAGAGGGTTGGCCGGCAATGAGCAGTTCTTC. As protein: CASRGLAGNEQFF.

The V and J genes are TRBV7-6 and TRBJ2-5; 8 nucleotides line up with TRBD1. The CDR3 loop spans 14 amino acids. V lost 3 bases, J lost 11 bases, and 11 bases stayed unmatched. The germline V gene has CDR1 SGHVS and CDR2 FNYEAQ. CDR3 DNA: TGTGCCAGCAGCTTTTCTGGACAGGGAATAGAGCAGTACTTC. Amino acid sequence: CASSFSGQGIEQYF. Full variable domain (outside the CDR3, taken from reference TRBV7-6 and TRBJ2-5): GAGVSQSPRYKVTKRGQDVALRCDPISGHVSLYWYRQALGQGPEFLTYFNYEAQQDKSGLPNDRFSAERPEGSISTLTIQRTEQRDSAMYRCASSFSGQGIEQYFGPGTRLLVL.

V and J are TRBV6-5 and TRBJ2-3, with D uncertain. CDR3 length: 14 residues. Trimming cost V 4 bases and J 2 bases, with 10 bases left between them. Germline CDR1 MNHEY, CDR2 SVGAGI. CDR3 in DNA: TGTGCCAGCAGTTTGACACTTATCACAGATACGCAGTATTTT. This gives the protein CASSLTLITDTQYF.

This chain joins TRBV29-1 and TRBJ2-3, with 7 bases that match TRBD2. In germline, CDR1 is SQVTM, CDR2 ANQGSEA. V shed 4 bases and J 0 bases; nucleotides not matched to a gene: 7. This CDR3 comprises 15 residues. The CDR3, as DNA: TGCAGCGTTGCGGGCGGGAGCACTAGCACAGATACGCAGTATTTT. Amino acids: CSVAGGSTSTDTQYF.

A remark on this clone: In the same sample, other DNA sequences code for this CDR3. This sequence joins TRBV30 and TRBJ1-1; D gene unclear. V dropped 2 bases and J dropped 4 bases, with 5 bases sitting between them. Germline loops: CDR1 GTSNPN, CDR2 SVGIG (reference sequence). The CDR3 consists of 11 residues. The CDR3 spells CAWSWGTEAFF. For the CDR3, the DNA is TGTGCCTGGAGTTGGGGCACTGAAGCTTTCTTT.

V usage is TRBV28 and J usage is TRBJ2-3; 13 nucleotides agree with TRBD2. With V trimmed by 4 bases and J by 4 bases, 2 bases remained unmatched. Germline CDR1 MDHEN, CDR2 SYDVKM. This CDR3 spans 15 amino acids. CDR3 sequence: CASSWTSGSADTQYF. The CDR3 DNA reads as TGTGCCAGCAGTTGGACTAGCGGGAGCGCAGATACGCAGTATTTT.

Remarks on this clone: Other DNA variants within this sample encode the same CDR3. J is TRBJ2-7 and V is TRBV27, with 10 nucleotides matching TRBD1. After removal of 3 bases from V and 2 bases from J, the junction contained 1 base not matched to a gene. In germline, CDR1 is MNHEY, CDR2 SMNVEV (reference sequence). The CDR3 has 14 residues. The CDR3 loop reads CASSLGTGAYEQYF. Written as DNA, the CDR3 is TGTGCCAGCAGTTTGGGGACAGGGGCCTACGAGCAGTACTTC.

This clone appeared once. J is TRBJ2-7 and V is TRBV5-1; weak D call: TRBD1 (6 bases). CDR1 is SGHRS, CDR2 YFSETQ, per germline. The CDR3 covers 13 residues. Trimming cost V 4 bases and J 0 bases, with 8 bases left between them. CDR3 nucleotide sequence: TGCGCCAGCAGCGAGGGGGTCTCCTACGAGCAGTACTTC. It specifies CASSEGVSYEQYF.

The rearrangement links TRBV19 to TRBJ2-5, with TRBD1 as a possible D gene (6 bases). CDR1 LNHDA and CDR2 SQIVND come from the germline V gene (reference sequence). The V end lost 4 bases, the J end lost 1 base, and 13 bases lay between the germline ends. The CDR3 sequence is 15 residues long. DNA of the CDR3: TGTGCCAGTAGTAAGAGACAGGCAACCCAAGAGACCCAGTACTTC. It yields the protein CASSKRQATQETQYF.

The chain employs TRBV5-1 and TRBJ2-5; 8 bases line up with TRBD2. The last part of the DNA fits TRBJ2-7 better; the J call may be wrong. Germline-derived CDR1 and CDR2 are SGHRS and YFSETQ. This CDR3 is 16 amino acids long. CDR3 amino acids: CASSPTPGTRNYEQYF. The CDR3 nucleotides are TGCGCCAGCAGCCCGACCCCCGGGACTAGAAATTACGAGCAGTACTTC.

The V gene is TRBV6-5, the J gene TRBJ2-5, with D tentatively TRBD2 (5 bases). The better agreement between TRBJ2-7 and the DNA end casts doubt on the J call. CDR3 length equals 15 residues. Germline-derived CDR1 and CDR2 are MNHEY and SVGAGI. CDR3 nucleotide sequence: TGTGCCAGCAGGTACGGCCGCGGGTCCGGCTACGAGCAGTACTTC. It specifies CASRYGRGSGYEQYF.

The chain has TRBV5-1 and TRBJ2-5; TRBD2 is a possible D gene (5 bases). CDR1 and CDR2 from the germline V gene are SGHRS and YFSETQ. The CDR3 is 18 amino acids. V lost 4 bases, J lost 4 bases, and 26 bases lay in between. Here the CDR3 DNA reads TGCGCCAGCAGCCTGTACACTCGGGTTGGAGGTTCGGCAGAGACCCAGTACTTC. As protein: CASSLYTRVGGSAETQYF.

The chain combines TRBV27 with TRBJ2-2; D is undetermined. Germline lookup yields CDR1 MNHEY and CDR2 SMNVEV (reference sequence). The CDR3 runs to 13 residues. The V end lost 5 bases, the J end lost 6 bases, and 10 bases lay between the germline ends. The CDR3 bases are TGTGCCAGCAGTCGGTCCCCTTCCGGGGAGCTGTTTTTT. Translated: CASSRSPSGELFF.

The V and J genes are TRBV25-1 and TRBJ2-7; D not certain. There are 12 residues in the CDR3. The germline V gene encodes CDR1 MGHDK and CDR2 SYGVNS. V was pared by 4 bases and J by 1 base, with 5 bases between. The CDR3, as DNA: TGTGCCAGCAGTGCATCATCCTACGAGCAGTACTTC. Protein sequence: CASSASSYEQYF.

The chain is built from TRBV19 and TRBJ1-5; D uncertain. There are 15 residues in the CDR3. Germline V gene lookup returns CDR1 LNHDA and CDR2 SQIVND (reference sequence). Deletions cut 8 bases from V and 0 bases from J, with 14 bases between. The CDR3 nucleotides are TGTGCCAGTGAGCCGACAAGCAATAGCAATCAGCCCCAGCATTTT. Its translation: CASEPTSNSNQPQHF.

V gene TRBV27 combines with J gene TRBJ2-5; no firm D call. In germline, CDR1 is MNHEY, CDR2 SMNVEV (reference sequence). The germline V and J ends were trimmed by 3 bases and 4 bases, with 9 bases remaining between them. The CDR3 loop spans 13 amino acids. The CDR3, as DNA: TGTGCCAGCAGTTTTCGGCAGGTAGAGACCCAGTACTTC. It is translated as CASSFRQVETQYF.

The CDR3, as DNA: TGCAGCGTTGCACCGGGACAGCCAGACTATGGCTACACCTTC. Amino acids: CSVAPGQPDYGYTF. The V call is TRBV29-1, the J call TRBJ1-2; 7 bases line up with TRBD1. Trimming removed 4 bases from V and 3 bases from J; junction bases left unmatched: 8. The CDR3 covers 14 residues. The germline V gene has CDR1 SQVTM and CDR2 ANQGSEA.

CDR3: CASSARQGAWGNTIYF. Here the CDR3 DNA reads TGTGCCAGCAGCGCGAGACAGGGGGCGTGGGGAAACACCATATATTTT. J is TRBJ1-3 and V is TRBV7-9; 10 positions match TRBD1. V trimming: 5 bases; J trimming: 4 bases; junction bases outside the gene matches: 8. CDR1 and CDR2 (germline): SEHNR, FQNEAQ (reference sequence). The CDR3 runs 16 residues.

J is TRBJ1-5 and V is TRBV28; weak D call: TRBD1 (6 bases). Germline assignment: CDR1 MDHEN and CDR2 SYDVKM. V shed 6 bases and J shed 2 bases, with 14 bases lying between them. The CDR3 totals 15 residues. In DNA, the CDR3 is TGTGCCAGCAGCCTTACAGGGCCGGGCAATCAGCCCCAGCATTTT. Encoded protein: CASSLTGPGNQPQHF.

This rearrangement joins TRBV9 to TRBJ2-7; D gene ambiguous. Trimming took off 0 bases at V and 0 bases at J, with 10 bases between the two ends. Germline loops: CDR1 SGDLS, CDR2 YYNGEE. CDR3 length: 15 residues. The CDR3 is CASSVDSFSSYEQYF. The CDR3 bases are TGTGCCAGCAGCGTAGACAGTTTTAGCTCCTACGAGCAGTACTTC.